The 11 T cell receptor beta chains in this list originate from one sample, sequenced in a study of long-term antiretroviral therapy in people with HIV. Survey level was the resolution at which the v3.0 immunoSEQ assay ran. Generated by immunoSEQ multiplex PCR, the TCRdb table keeps only in-frame clones and is missing some. Of around 25,000 clones in the sample, roughly 89% were seen once. The sample was unsorted PBMCs, taken 1.8 years before starting antiretroviral therapy. Every receptor here comes from a middle-aged man with HIV.

The gene calls are TRBV7-9 and TRBJ2-6; D is unclear. The CDR3 totals 13 residues. With 3 bases removed from V and 4 bases from J, the gap between germline ends came to 4 bases. Germline CDR1 is SEHNR and CDR2 is FQNEAQ (reference sequence). This chain's CDR3 is CASSFAGANVLTF. The CDR3 DNA is TGTGCCAGCAGCTTCGCCGGGGCCAACGTCCTGACTTTC.

V and J are TRBV19 and TRBJ1-5; D gene ambiguous. The V end lost 7 bases, the J end lost 6 bases, and 10 bases lay between the germline ends. The CDR3 spans 12 residues. Germline V gene sequence: CDR1 LNHDA, CDR2 SQIVND (reference sequence). This chain's CDR3 is CASTQSAQPQHF. In DNA form, the CDR3 reads TGTGCCAGTACTCAATCCGCTCAGCCCCAGCATTTT.

This chain connects TRBV6-5 to TRBJ1-5; 9 bases match TRBD1. CDR3 size: 13 residues. Per germline, CDR1 MNHEY and CDR2 SVGAGI. After removal of 6 bases from V and 11 bases from J, the junction contained 8 bases not matched to a gene. The CDR3 protein is CASSPYRGPTQHF. DNA of the CDR3: TGTGCCAGCAGCCCCTACAGGGGGCCTACCCAGCATTTT.

In its sample, this clone was seen once. The chain is built from TRBV15 and TRBJ2-5; perhaps TRBD1 as D (6 bases). CDR1 is LNHNV, CDR2 YYDKDF, per germline (reference sequence). Trimming shortened V by 0 bases and J by 3 bases, and 11 bases separated the two germline ends. This CDR3 is 15 amino acids long. This CDR3 is CATSREAAGEETQYF. The CDR3 DNA reads TGTGCCACCAGCAGAGAGGCGGCAGGGGAAGAGACCCAGTACTTC.

The genes are TRBV18 and TRBJ2-1; no reliable D call. This CDR3 has 13 residues. Trimming removed 2 bases at V and 10 bases at J, with 12 bases between. Germline V lookup: CDR1 KGHSH, CDR2 LQKENI. The CDR3 DNA reads as TGTGCCAGCTCACCAACGTTGGAGCAAGAGCAGTTCTTC. Translation gives CASSPTLEQEQFF.

This clone was seen only once. This chain links TRBV7-9 with TRBJ2-5; no definite D call. The CDR3 runs 15 residues. V lost 5 bases and J lost 2, with 15 bases in between. From germline, CDR1 is SEHNR and CDR2 FQNEAQ (reference sequence). CDR3 region: CASSRPYEQQETQYF. DNA for the CDR3: TGTGCCAGCAGCCGACCTTACGAGCAGCAAGAGACCCAGTACTTC.

This rearrangement joins TRBV9 to TRBJ1-6; D call uncertain. Trimming left V 0 bases short and J 5 bases short, with 9 bases between. There are 15 residues in the CDR3. Germline-derived CDR1 and CDR2 are SGDLS and YYNGEE. The CDR3 reads CASSVEGSHNSPLHF. CDR3 in DNA: TGTGCCAGCAGCGTAGAGGGCAGCCATAATTCACCCCTCCACTTT.

V and J are TRBV9 and TRBJ2-5; 12 bases match TRBD2. Germline CDR1 SGDLS, CDR2 YYNGEE. The CDR3 consists of 15 residues. Trimming removed 3 bases from V and 5 bases from J; junction bases left unmatched: 5. In DNA, the CDR3 is TGTGCCAGCAGCGCTGGGACTAGCGGGCCGGAGACCCAGTACTTC. It translates to CASSAGTSGPETQYF.

The DNA of the CDR3 is TGTGCCAGCAGCCAAGTAGGGAGCGGGCCCCAAGAGACCCAGTACTTC. Translated: CASSQVGSGPQETQYF. J is TRBJ2-5 and V is TRBV4-2; D is possibly TRBD2 (6 bases). Germline V gene sequence: CDR1 LGHNA, CDR2 YNFKEQ. CDR3 size: 16 residues. The V and J ends lost 1 base and 1 base respectively, with 13 bases between them.

J is TRBJ2-3 and V is TRBV7-3; 7 positions match TRBD2. This CDR3 comprises 14 residues. Germline CDR1 reads SGHTA; CDR2 reads FQGTGA. The J segment lost 4 bases and the V segment lost 5 bases, leaving 6 bases of the junction unmatched. Written as DNA, the CDR3 is TGTGCCAGCAGCGCAGACGGGGGGTCAGATACGCAGTATTTT. Protein sequence: CASSADGGSDTQYF.

The J gene is TRBJ2-7, the V gene TRBV11-2; D not resolved. The germline gives CDR1 SGHAT, CDR2 FQNNGV. Between the trimmed V and J ends, which lost 5 bases and 4 bases, there was a span of 9 bases. The CDR3 covers 12 residues. CDR3 nucleotide sequence: TGTGCCAGCAGCCCGTGGCCATACGAGCAGTACTTC. This gives the protein CASSPWPYEQYF.